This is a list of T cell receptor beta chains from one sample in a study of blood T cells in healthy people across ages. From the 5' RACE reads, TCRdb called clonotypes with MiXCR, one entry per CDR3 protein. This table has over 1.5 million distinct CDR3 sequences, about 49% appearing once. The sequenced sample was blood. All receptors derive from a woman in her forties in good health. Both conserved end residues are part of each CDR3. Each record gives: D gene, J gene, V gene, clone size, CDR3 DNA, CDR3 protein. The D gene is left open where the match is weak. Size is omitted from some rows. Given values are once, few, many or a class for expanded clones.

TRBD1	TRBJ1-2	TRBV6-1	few	TGTGCCAGCAGTGAAGGGAGACAGGGGACGGGTGGCTACACCTTC	CASSEGRQGTGGYTF
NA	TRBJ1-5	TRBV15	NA	TGTGCCACCAGCAGAGATCGTGGCAGTTATCAGCCCCAGCATTTT	CATSRDRGSYQPQHF
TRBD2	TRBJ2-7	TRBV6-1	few	TGTGCCAGCACAGGAATCGCGGGGGCCTACGAGCAGTACTTC	CASTGIAGAYEQYF
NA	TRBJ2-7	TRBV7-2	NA	TGTGCCAGCAGCTTAGACCGCGTATTCTACGAGCAGTACTTC	CASSLDRVFYEQYF
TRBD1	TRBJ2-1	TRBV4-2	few	TGTGCCAGCAGCCAAGATGTCGGACAGGGGGCTCTAGGTGAGCAGTTCTTC	CASSQDVGQGALGEQFF
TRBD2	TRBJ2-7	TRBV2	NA	TGTGCCAGCAGTACCGGGCGGGGGGGCTTCTACGAGCAGTACTTC	CASSTGRGGFYEQYF
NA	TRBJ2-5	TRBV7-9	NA	TGTGCCACCCAAAAAGGAGGGTACCAAGAGACCCAGTACTTC	CATQKGGYQETQYF
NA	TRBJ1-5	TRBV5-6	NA	TGTGCCAGCAGCCCCAACCGGGGACGGAGCAATCAGCCCCAGCATTTT	CASSPNRGRSNQPQHF
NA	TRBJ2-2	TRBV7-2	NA	TGTGCCAGCAGCTTAGTAGGCCGAGCGAACACCGGGGAGCTGTTTTTT	CASSLVGRANTGELFF
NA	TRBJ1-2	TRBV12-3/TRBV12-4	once	TGTGCCAGCAGTGGAAAAACGGGTGCGCCCTGGGGTGGCTACACCTTC	CASSGKTGAPWGGYTF
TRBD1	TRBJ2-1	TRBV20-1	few	TGCAGTGCTAGATTCCGGGACAGGGACAATGAGCAGTTCTTC	CSARFRDRDNEQFF
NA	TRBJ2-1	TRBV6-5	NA	TGTGCCAGCAGTTACTCGAATTTAGGGGAAGGGTACAATGAGCAGTTCTTC	CASSYSNLGEGYNEQFF
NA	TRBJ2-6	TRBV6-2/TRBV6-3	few	TGTGCCAGCAGAAGAGGAGTCTCTGGGGCCAACGTCCTGACTTTC	CASRRGVSGANVLTF
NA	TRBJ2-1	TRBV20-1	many	TGCAGTGCTGGAACTACTGATGTCGGCTCCTACAATGAGCAGTTCTTC	CSAGTTDVGSYNEQFF
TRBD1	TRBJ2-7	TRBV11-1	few	TGTGCCAGCAGCGTGACAGGGCTCTACGAGCAGTACTTC	CASSVTGLYEQYF
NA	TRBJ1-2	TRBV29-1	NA	TGCAGCGTCGCCCAAATTCAGGGGTTAGGCTACACCTTC	CSVAQIQGLGYTF
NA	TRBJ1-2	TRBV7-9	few	TGTGCCAGCAGCCTCCCACCCGGGGGGGAAGGCTACACCTTC	CASSLPPGGEGYTF
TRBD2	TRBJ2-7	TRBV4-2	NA	TGTGCCAGCAGCCGTGGGACTAGGGACTACGAGCAGTACTTC	CASSRGTRDYEQYF
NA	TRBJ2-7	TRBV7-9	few	TGTGCCAGCAGCGATAACCCCCCAGGGCCCTCCTACGAGCAGTACTTC	CASSDNPPGPSYEQYF
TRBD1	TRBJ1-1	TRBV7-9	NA	TGTGCCAGCAGCGCTGACAGGGGTGCTGAAGCTTTCTTT	CASSADRGAEAFF
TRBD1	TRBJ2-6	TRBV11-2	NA	TGTGCCAGCAGCAAGGGGGCCTCCTCTGGGGCCAACGTCCTGACTTTC	CASSKGASSGANVLTF
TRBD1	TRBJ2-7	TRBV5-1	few	TGCGCCAGCAGCCCCCTTGGGGACAGGGTTTATTACGAGCAGTACTTC	CASSPLGDRVYYEQYF
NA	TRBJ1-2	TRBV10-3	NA	TGTGCCATCAGTGAGTCCGGCTCTCACTATGGCTACACCTTC	CAISESGSHYGYTF
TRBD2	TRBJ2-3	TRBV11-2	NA	TGTGCCAGCAGCCAACAGCGGGGCAGCACAGATACGCAGTATTTT	CASSQQRGSTDTQYF
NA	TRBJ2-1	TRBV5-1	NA	TGCGCCAGCAGCTTAAAAGGAAACGGTGAGCAGTTCTTC	CASSLKGNGEQFF
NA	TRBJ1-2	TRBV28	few	TGTGCCAGCAGTTTAGTGGGGAACCCCTATGGCTACACCTTC	CASSLVGNPYGYTF
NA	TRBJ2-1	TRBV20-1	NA	TGCAGTGCCCAAGGGGGGAGGGACCGAAGCTCCTACAATGAGCAGTTCTTC	CSAQGGRDRSSYNEQFF
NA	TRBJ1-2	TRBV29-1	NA	TGCAGCGTTGAGGGGGACACGGGCTATGGCTACACCTTC	CSVEGDTGYGYTF
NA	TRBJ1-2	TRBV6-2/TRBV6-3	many	TGTGCCAGCAGTGCGGACAGCTATGGCTACACCTTC	CASSADSYGYTF